The present T cell receptor beta chain was sequenced within a study of T cell responses to AZD1222 COVID-19 vaccine. V lost 5 bases to trimming and J lost 4 bases, with 21 bases between them. Per germline, CDR1 LNHDA and CDR2 SQIVND (reference sequence). The CDR3 extends over 16 amino acids. This table comes from immunoSEQ multiplex PCR, and its TCRdb copy is limited to in-frame clones, with some not included. The sample yields roughly 180,000 clones, roughly nine tenths seen once. A note on this clone: Its antigen is undetermined.

Study conclusions and caveats: Baseline seropositivity occurred in only 5 to 7 AZD1222 recipients. The peak T cell response came first, and repertoires were sampled only after it. Across spike, vaccine-associated CD4 TCRs were found, dominant at 160-218 and 743-854. Per reports, nearly half of all spike-specific TCRs target regions that are unmutated in variants.

The J gene is TRBJ2-7, the V gene TRBV19; D is possibly TRBD1 or TRBD2 (5 bases each). Source: peripheral blood, taken on day 0 of AZD1222 vaccination. The clonotype originates from an adult in good health. The CDR3 protein is CASSPPRRDGSYEQYF. In DNA form, the CDR3 reads TGTGCCAGTAGTCCTCCTCGCCGGGACGGATCTTACGAGCAGTACTTC. The full variable domain, completed using reference TRBV19 and TRBJ2-7, is DGGITQSPKYLFRKEGQNVTLSCEQNLNHDAMYWYRQDPGQGLRLIYYSQIVNDFQKGDIAEGYSVSREKKESFPLTVTSAQKNPTAFYLCASSPPRRDGSYEQYFGPGTRLTVT.